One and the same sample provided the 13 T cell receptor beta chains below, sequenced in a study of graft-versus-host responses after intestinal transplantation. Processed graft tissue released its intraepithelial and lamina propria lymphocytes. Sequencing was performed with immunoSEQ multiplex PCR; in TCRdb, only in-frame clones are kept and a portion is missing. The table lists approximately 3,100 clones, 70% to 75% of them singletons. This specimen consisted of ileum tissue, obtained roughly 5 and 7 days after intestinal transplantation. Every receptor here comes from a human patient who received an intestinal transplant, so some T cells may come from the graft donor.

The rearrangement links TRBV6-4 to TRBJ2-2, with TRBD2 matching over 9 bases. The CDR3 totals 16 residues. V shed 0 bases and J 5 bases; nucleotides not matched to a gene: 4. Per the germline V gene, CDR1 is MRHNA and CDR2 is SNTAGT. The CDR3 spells CASSDSRTSVTGELFF. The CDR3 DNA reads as TGTGCCAGCAGTGACTCCCGGACTAGCGTAACCGGGGAGCTGTTTTTT.

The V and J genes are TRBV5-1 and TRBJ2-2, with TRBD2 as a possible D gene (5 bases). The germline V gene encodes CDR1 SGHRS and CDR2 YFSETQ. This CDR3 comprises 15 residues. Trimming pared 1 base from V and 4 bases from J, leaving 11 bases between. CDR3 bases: TGCGCCAGCAGCTTGTTAGGTGGGAGCACCGGGGAGCTGTTTTTT. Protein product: CASSLLGGSTGELFF.

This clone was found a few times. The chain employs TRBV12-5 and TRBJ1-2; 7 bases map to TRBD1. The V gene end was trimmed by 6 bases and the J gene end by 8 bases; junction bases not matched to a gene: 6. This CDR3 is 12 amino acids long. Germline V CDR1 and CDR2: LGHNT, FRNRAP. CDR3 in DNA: TGTGCTAGTGGACCAGGGGGTGGAGGCTACACCTTC. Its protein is CASGPGGGGYTF.

In DNA form, the CDR3 reads TGTGCCAGCAGCAAAGGGACAGGGGACACTGAAGCTTTCTTT. This translates into CASSKGTGDTEAFF. The chain employs TRBV21-1 and TRBJ1-1; TRBD1, as called in the table, went unchecked against the DNA. TRBV21-1 is an annotated pseudogene. This CDR3 has 14 residues.

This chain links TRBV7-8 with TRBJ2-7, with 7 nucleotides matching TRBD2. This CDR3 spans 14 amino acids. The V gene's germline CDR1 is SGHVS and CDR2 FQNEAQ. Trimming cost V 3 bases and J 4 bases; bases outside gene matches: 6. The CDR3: CASSLWEGVYEQYF. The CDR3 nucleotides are TGTGCCAGCAGCTTGTGGGAGGGTGTATACGAGCAGTACTTC.

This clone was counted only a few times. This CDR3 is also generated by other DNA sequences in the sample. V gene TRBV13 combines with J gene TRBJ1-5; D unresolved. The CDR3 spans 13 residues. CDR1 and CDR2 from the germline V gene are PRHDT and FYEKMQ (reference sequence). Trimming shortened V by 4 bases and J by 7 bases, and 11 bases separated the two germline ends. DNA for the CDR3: TGTGCCAGCAGCTCCGGCCTGGGACAGCCCCAGCATTTT. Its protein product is CASSSGLGQPQHF.

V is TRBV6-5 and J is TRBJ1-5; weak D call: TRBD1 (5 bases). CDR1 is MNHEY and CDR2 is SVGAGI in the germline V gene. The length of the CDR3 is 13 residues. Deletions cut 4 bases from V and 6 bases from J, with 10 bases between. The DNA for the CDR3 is TGTGCCAGCAGTTCCTCCCAGGGTCAGCCCCAGCATTTT. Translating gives CASSSSQGQPQHF.

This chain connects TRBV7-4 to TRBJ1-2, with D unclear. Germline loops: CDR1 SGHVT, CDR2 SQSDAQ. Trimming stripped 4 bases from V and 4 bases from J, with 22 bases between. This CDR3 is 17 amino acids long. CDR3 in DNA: TGTGCCAGCAGCTATGTGGCTGCAGCTCGAAAGACCTATGGCTACACCTTC. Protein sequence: CASSYVAAARKTYGYTF. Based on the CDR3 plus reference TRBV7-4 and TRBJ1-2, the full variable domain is GAGVSQSPRYKVAKRGRDVALRCDSISGHVTLYWYRQTLGQGSEVLTYSQSDAQRDKSGRPSGRFSAERPERSVSTLKIQRTEQGDSAVYLCASSYVAAARKTYGYTFGSGTRLTVV.

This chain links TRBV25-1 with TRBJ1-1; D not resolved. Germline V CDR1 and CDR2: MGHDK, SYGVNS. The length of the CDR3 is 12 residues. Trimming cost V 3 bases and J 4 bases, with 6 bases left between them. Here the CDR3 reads CASSEAGTEAFF. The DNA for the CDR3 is TGTGCCAGCAGTGAGGCGGGCACTGAAGCTTTCTTT.

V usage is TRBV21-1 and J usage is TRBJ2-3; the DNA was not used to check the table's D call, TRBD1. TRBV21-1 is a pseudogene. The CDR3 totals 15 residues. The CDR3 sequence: CASSKGTGGTDTQYF. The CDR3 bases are TGTGCCAGCAGCAAAGGGACAGGGGGCACAGATACGCAGTATTTT.

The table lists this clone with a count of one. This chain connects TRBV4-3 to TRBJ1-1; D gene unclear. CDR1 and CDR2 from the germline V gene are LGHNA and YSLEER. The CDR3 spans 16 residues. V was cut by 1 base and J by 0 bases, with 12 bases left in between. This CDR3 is CASSQGVNMMNTEAFF. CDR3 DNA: TGCGCCAGCAGCCAAGGAGTGAACATGATGAACACTGAAGCTTTCTTT.

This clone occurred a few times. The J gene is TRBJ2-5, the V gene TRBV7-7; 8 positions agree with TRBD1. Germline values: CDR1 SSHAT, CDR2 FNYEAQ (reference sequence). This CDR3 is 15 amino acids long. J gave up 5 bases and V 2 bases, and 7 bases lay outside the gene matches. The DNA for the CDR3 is TGTGCCAGCAGCTTACAGGGGGCGGGCGGGGAGACCCAGTACTTC. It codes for CASSLQGAGGETQYF.

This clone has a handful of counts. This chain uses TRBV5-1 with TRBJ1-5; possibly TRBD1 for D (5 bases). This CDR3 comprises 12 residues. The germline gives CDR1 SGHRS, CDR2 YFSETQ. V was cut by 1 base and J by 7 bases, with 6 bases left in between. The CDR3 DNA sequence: TGCGCCAGCAGCTTGACAGGCCAGCCCCAGCATTTT. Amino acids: CASSLTGQPQHF.